The 21 T cell receptor beta chains below all came from one sample that was sequenced in a study of shared clonotypes between healthy human individuals. Terminally differentiated effector memory CD45RA+ cells were excluded by CCR7 positive selection of CD45RO-negative cells. TCRdb keeps only in-frame clones here, not all; method: immunoSEQ multiplex PCR. The sample consists of hundreds of thousands of clones, approximately 90% of them appearing once. What was sequenced was naive CD8+ T cells sorted from blood. The receptors were gathered from a man aged 25 to 40 in good health.

This clone appeared once. The chain links TRBV19 to TRBJ2-1; TRBD2 might be the D (6 bases). The ends were cut back, 1 base at V and 5 bases at J, with 9 bases in the middle. Germline V gene sequence: CDR1 LNHDA, CDR2 SQIVND (reference sequence). CDR3 length equals 14 residues. CDR3 DNA sequence: TGTGCCAGTAGTATAGGCGCGGGGAACAATGAGCAGTTCTTC. Translated: CASSIGAGNNEQFF.

The V call is TRBV27, the J call TRBJ2-5; the D gene is possibly TRBD1 (5 bases). The last part of the DNA fits TRBJ2-7 better; the J call may be wrong. CDR1 MNHEY and CDR2 SMNVEV come from the germline V gene (reference sequence). The CDR3 totals 16 residues. CDR3 amino acids: CASSLSGVLPNYEQYF. The CDR3 DNA reads as TGTGCCAGCAGTTTATCAGGGGTACTACCCAACTACGAGCAGTACTTC.

This rearrangement joins TRBV4-1 to TRBJ1-1; D remains ambiguous. The CDR3 has 12 amino acids. Germline CDR1 reads MGHRA; CDR2 reads YSYEKL. V was shortened by 1 base and J by 8 bases, with 8 bases between the two germline ends. The CDR3 protein is CASSQVGREAFF. The CDR3 DNA sequence: TGCGCCAGCAGCCAAGTTGGACGGGAAGCTTTCTTT.

The V call is TRBV7-6, the J call TRBJ2-7; D perhaps matches TRBD2 (6 bases). Trimming took off 3 bases at V and 2 bases at J, with 14 bases between the two ends. Germline CDR1 and CDR2: SGHVS and FNYEAQ. The CDR3 sequence is 15 residues long. The CDR3 region has the DNA TGTGCCAGCAGCTTGTCCGGGACTGCGACCTACGAGCAGTACTTC. Its protein is CASSLSGTATYEQYF.

The chain combines TRBV11-2 with TRBJ2-3; 9 positions match TRBD1. Germline CDR1 and CDR2: SGHAT and FQNNGV. The V gene end was trimmed by 2 bases and the J gene end by 0 bases; junction bases not matched to a gene: 12. This CDR3 is 19 amino acids long. CDR3 nucleotides: TGTGCCAGCAGCTTATTCGGGACAGGGAGTACCCCTAGCACAGATACGCAGTATTTT. It translates to CASSLFGTGSTPSTDTQYF.

In its sample, this clone was seen once. The chain couples TRBV7-9 to TRBJ2-1; D unresolved. CDR3 length: 13 amino acids. CDR1 SEHNR and CDR2 FQNEAQ come from the germline V gene (reference sequence). V was pared by 4 bases and J by 7 bases, with 11 bases between. CDR3 protein: CASSYSLRNEQFF. CDR3 DNA sequence: TGTGCCAGCAGCTATTCTTTAAGGAATGAGCAGTTCTTC. Full variable domain (missing parts from reference TRBV7-9 and TRBJ2-1): DTGVSQNPRHKITKRGQNVTFRCDPISEHNRLYWYRQTLGQGPEFLTYFQNEAQLEKSRLLSDRFSAERPKGSFSTLEIQRTEQGDSAMYLCASSYSLRNEQFFGPGTRLTVL.

The V and J genes are TRBV6-5 and TRBJ2-1; D is undetermined. Germline assignment: CDR1 MNHEY and CDR2 SVGAGI. This CDR3 comprises 12 residues. Trimming removed 6 bases at V and 9 bases at J, with 12 bases between. The CDR3 is CASRSSRGEQFF. DNA of the CDR3: TGTGCCAGCAGATCCTCTCGCGGTGAGCAGTTCTTC.

The chain joins TRBV25-1 to TRBJ1-2; D uncertain. Germline V gene lookup returns CDR1 MGHDK and CDR2 SYGVNS. The V and J ends lost 1 base and 1 base respectively, with 16 bases between them. The CDR3 length is 17 residues. In DNA form, the CDR3 reads TGTGCCAGCAGTGAATCTGATGACATTTCGTATAACTATGGCTACACCTTC. Protein sequence: CASSESDDISYNYGYTF.

This chain uses TRBV7-2 with TRBJ2-7; 15 bases agree with TRBD2. The CDR3 loop spans 15 amino acids. CDR1 is SGHTA and CDR2 is FQGNSA in the germline V gene. V lost 4 bases to trimming and J lost 6 bases; unmatched junction nucleotides: 4. The CDR3 reads CASSSGLAGGFEQYF. The CDR3 bases are TGTGCCAGCAGCTCCGGACTAGCGGGAGGGTTCGAGCAGTACTTC.

With regard to this clone: Other DNA sequences in this sample translate to the same CDR3. The J gene is TRBJ2-3, the V gene TRBV7-9, with a tentative D call TRBD1 (6 bases). The CDR3 runs 15 residues. CDR1 is SEHNR, CDR2 FQNEAQ, per germline (reference sequence). V lost 9 bases, J lost 1 base, and 17 bases lay in between. The CDR3 nucleotides read TGTGCCAGGGGGGCCCGCCGGGGTGGCACAGATACGCAGTATTTT. This gives the protein CARGARRGGTDTQYF. Using reference TRBV7-9 and TRBJ2-3 for the parts outside the CDR3, the full variable domain is DTGVSQNPRHKITKRGQNVTFRCDPISEHNRLYWYRQTLGQGPEFLTYFQNEAQLEKSRLLSDRFSAERPKGSFSTLEIQRTEQGDSAMYLCARGARRGGTDTQYFGPGTRLTVL.

This chain uses TRBV28 with TRBJ2-1; D remains ambiguous. Trimming pared 1 base from V and 6 bases from J, leaving 7 bases between. Germline V gives CDR1 MDHEN, CDR2 SYDVKM. There are 13 residues in the CDR3. The chain's CDR3 is CASSLLVINEQFF. The DNA for the CDR3 is TGTGCCAGCAGTTTATTGGTTATCAATGAGCAGTTCTTC. Looking up the rest from reference TRBV28 and TRBJ2-1 gives the full variable domain: DVKVTQSSRYLVKRTGEKVFLECVQDMDHENMFWYRQDPGLGLRLIYFSYDVKMKEKGDIPEGYSVSREKKERFSLILESASTNQTSMYLCASSLLVINEQFFGPGTRLTVL.

This chain joins TRBV6-5 and TRBJ2-1, with D perhaps TRBD1 or TRBD2 (5 bases each). V shed 3 bases and J shed 4 bases, with 13 bases lying between them. Germline V lookup: CDR1 MNHEY, CDR2 SVGAGI. The CDR3 has 15 amino acids. The DNA for the CDR3 is TGTGCCAGCAGTTATCGACAGCGAGGGTACAATGAGCAGTTCTTC. This sequence encodes CASSYRQRGYNEQFF.

The rearrangement links TRBV5-6 to TRBJ1-2; D remains unclear. This CDR3 is 14 amino acids long. The V gene lost 5 bases and the J gene lost 4 bases, with 15 bases spanning the gap. Germline CDR1 SGHDT, CDR2 YYEEEE. DNA of the CDR3: TGTGCCAGCAGACAAACAAGAGAAATCTATGGCTACACCTTC. Translation gives CASRQTREIYGYTF.

The chain carries TRBV19 and TRBJ2-1; perhaps TRBD2 as D (6 bases). Per germline, CDR1 LNHDA and CDR2 SQIVND (reference sequence). The CDR3 totals 12 residues. Trimming took off 5 bases at V and 8 bases at J, with 10 bases between the two ends. Here the CDR3 reads CASSVPGDEQFF. Here the CDR3 DNA reads TGTGCCAGTAGTGTTCCGGGGGATGAGCAGTTCTTC.

This chain connects TRBV19 to TRBJ2-1; 10 bases fit TRBD1. The CDR3 has 18 amino acids. Germline-derived CDR1 and CDR2 are LNHDA and SQIVND (reference sequence). Germline trimming cut 1 base from V and 9 bases from J; bases unmatched to any gene: 15. The CDR3 bases are TGTGCCAGTAGTATAGTTCTCCCGGGACAGGGGACATATATTGAGCAGTTCTTC. Amino acid sequence: CASSIVLPGQGTYIEQFF.

The rearrangement uses TRBV5-5 and TRBJ1-5; no definite D call. With 4 bases removed from V and 1 base from J, the gap between germline ends came to 12 bases. The CDR3 loop spans 15 amino acids. Germline loops: CDR1 SGHKS, CDR2 YYEKEE (reference sequence). The CDR3 DNA is TGTGCCAGCAGCATAACGGGGTTAAGCAATCAGCCCCAGCATTTT. Its protein product is CASSITGLSNQPQHF.

The chain has TRBV15 and TRBJ1-3, with a possible D match to TRBD1 (5 bases). Germline lookup yields CDR1 LNHNV and CDR2 YYDKDF (reference sequence). Trimming pared 4 bases from V and 0 bases from J, leaving 16 bases between. This CDR3 comprises 17 residues. CDR3 nucleotides: TGTGCCACCAGCAAACCCGCCGGGACGAGCTCTGGAAACACCATATATTTT. It translates to CATSKPAGTSSGNTIYF.

The chain joins TRBV5-1 to TRBJ1-4, with a tentative D call TRBD1 (6 bases). Per the germline V gene, CDR1 is SGHRS and CDR2 is YFSETQ. The CDR3 runs 15 residues. V was shortened by 4 bases and J by 4 bases, with 14 bases between the two germline ends. CDR3 protein: CASSGETGLNEKLFF. The CDR3 coding sequence is TGCGCCAGCAGCGGGGAAACAGGGCTTAATGAAAAACTGTTTTTT.

The chain couples TRBV7-9 to TRBJ2-3; TRBD1 might be the D (6 bases). The germline CDR1 and CDR2 sequences are SEHNR and FQNEAQ (reference sequence). The CDR3 sequence is 13 residues long. The germline V and J ends were trimmed by 5 bases and 4 bases, with 10 bases remaining between them. The CDR3 DNA sequence: TGTGCCAGCAGCGACAGGTCCTCAGATACGCAGTATTTT. This sequence encodes CASSDRSSDTQYF.

The chain joins TRBV6-5 to TRBJ2-3; D perhaps matches TRBD2 (5 bases). The CDR3 runs to 15 residues. The V end was cut by 5 bases, the J end by 1 base, with 13 bases between. The germline V gene has CDR1 MNHEY and CDR2 SVGAGI. As DNA, the CDR3 is TGTGCCAGCAGTAACCTTCGAGGGCGCACAGATACGCAGTATTTT. This translates into CASSNLRGRTDTQYF.

The rearrangement links TRBV7-9 to TRBJ2-5, with D unresolved. From germline, CDR1 is SEHNR and CDR2 FQNEAQ (reference sequence). The CDR3 extends over 15 amino acids. With 2 bases removed from V and 2 bases from J, the gap between germline ends came to 12 bases. In DNA, the CDR3 is TGTGCCAGCAGCTTACGGCAGGCCAAGCAAGAGACCCAGTACTTC. Protein product: CASSLRQAKQETQYF. The whole variable domain, remainder taken from reference TRBV7-9 and TRBJ2-5, is DTGVSQNPRHKITKRGQNVTFRCDPISEHNRLYWYRQTLGQGPEFLTYFQNEAQLEKSRLLSDRFSAERPKGSFSTLEIQRTEQGDSAMYLCASSLRQAKQETQYFGPGTRLLVL.